One sample yielded the 9 T cell receptor beta chains listed below, sequenced in a study of human T cells and chemical hapten exposure. The sample's time point: patch test 1, 2 weeks after DPC sensitization. Treatment specified: therapeutic diphenylcyclopropenone sensitization with weekly scalp DPC. TCRdb processed the RACE reads anew with MiXCR; each CDR3 protein has one entry. The profile shows some 91,000 distinct CDR3 sequences, 9.5% to 15% of them singletons. Sequencing used whole blood, obtained in connection with sensitization to the hapten diphenylcyclopropenone (DPC). These receptors originate from a woman in her 40s with alopecia areata. Some clones in this sample may be carry-over from other donors' samples.

This clonotype was observed many times. The chain combines TRBV6-2 or TRBV6-3 with TRBJ2-2; the match to TRBD2 covers 12 bases. The CDR3 spans 17 residues. After removal of 2 bases from V and 6 bases from J, the junction contained 7 bases not matched to a gene. CDR1 and CDR2 from the germline V gene are MNHEY and SVGEGT. CDR3 region: CASSYPPASGRAGELFF. DNA for the CDR3: TGTGCCAGCAGTTACCCCCCGGCTAGCGGGAGGGCCGGGGAGCTGTTTTTT.

Ten or more counts support this clonotype. This rearrangement joins TRBV5-1 to TRBJ2-7; D gene uncertain. The ends were cut back, 2 bases at V and 3 bases at J, with 9 bases in the middle. Per germline, CDR1 SGHRS and CDR2 YFSETQ. The CDR3 is 13 amino acids. This CDR3 reads CASSFTANYEQYF. CDR3 DNA: TGCGCCAGCAGCTTCACTGCCAACTACGAGCAGTACTTC.

V gene TRBV5-1 combines with J gene TRBJ2-3; unclear D gene. The germline V gene has CDR1 SGHRS and CDR2 YFSETQ. Trimming cost V 4 bases and J 0 bases, with 9 bases left between them. CDR3 length: 14 residues. The CDR3 DNA reads as TGCGCCAGCAGCAGTCTGGGAAGCACAGATACGCAGTATTTT. Protein: CASSSLGSTDTQYF.

CDR3 nucleotide sequence: TGTGCCAGCGGGGCTTCTCGGGGAACAGATACGCAGTATTTT. Protein product: CASGASRGTDTQYF. The chain is built from TRBV12-3 or TRBV12-4 and TRBJ2-3; tentatively, D is TRBD1 or TRBD2 (5 bases each). This CDR3 is built from 14 residues. V was trimmed by 8 bases and J by 3 bases, leaving 15 bases between them.

Many counts were recorded for this clonotype. V and J are TRBV27 and TRBJ1-3; D is uncertain. The CDR3 extends over 12 amino acids. The V gene's germline CDR1 is MNHEY and CDR2 SMNVEV (reference sequence). V was trimmed by 8 bases and J by 0 bases, leaving 5 bases between them. In DNA, the CDR3 is TGTGCCAGCGGCCCCTCTGGAAACACCATATATTTT. Amino acids: CASGPSGNTIYF.

There are many counts of this clonotype. The chain joins TRBV20-1 to TRBJ1-1, with a possible D match to TRBD1 (5 bases). In germline, CDR1 is DFQATT, CDR2 SNEGSKA (reference sequence). The CDR3 loop spans 12 amino acids. V lost 7 bases and J lost 11, with 20 bases in between. The CDR3 DNA follows: TGCAGTGGTCAGGGCATGGGCCTTCGGGCTTTCTTT. Protein product: CSGQGMGLRAFF.

This clonotype was counted a few times. The chain uses TRBV7-9 and TRBJ2-1, with D maybe TRBD1 (6 bases). There are 13 residues in the CDR3. Per the germline V gene, CDR1 is SEHNR and CDR2 is FQNEAQ (reference sequence). V was pared by 5 bases and J by 8 bases, with 13 bases between. DNA for the CDR3: TGTGCCAGCAGCGGGGGCACTTTCGATGAGCAGTTCTTC. It yields the protein CASSGGTFDEQFF.

The chain employs TRBV6-2 or TRBV6-3 and TRBJ2-5, with D perhaps TRBD2 (7 bases). Germline CDR1 and CDR2: MNHEY and SVGEGT. V dropped 3 bases and J dropped 6 bases, with 17 bases sitting between them. The length of the CDR3 is 15 residues. The CDR3 region is CASSYRGARLKTQYF. In nucleotides, the CDR3 is TGTGCCAGCAGTTATCGGGGGGCGCGACTGAAGACCCAGTACTTC.

This clonotype showed up just a few times. J is TRBJ2-3 and V is TRBV29-1; TRBD1 matches 9 bases. The CDR3 has 18 amino acids. V lost 0 bases and J lost 0; bases outside the gene matches: 10. CDR1 is SQVTM, CDR2 ANQGSEA, per germline. CDR3: CSVEDRGSGQGSTDTQYF. CDR3 sequence (DNA): TGCAGCGTTGAAGACCGAGGTTCGGGACAGGGAAGCACAGATACGCAGTATTTT.